This note documents a single T cell receptor (beta chain) sequence. This clonotype was counted only a few times. The antigen it binds to is not known. The input lacks base qualities; no much larger clone sits a single base away. Unmatched junction bases come to 6, with V trimmed by 5 bases and J by 2 bases. CDR1 and CDR2 were assigned from the germline V gene as SNHLY and FYNNEI. From cysteine to phenylalanine, the CDR3 is 14 amino acids long. Just the 42-base CDR3 DNA is kept, in frame starting at base 1. The patients picked for sequencing were ones in whom flow cytometry had shown an expansion of CD8+CD57+ cells. Severe acquired aplastic anemia was diagnosed in all patients according to International Study of Aplastic Anemia and Agranulocytosis and Camitta criteria. Patients had received no therapy at the time of blood sampling. In this study, sorted CD4+ and CD8+ T cells from the blood of healthy subjects and of severe aplastic anemia patients had their TCR repertoires deep-sequenced. Patients were enrolled under clinicaltrials.gov protocols 00001620, 01623167, 00001397, 00071045, 00081523 and 00961064 in the USA. Ficoll-Paque density gradient centrifugation was used to isolate peripheral blood mononuclear cells. Before DNA extraction, CD4+ and CD8+ T cells were sorted by FACS or by magnetic beads.

Genomic DNA served as template for TCR beta VDJ combination and CDR3 sequence profiling. TCR repertoire sequencing was run on an Illumina HiSeq 2000. Concerning the study's data processing: TRBV/TRBJ rearrangement plots, CDR3 size and DJ length profiles, and Simpson's diversity index were used to assess repertoires. The most abundant DNA sequence in the deep sequencing data was taken as the immunodominant clone. CDR3 amino acid sequences were checked for sharing between subjects and were compared against published repertoires and the VDJdb database. The public reads were run again by TCRdb, first through fastp at Q25 and then through MiXCR, and only productive beta chains were kept. CDR3 protein sequences are deduplicated, and each keeps its most common genes and DNA. For this entry, the V and J calls and clone size follow TCRdb and not the study's own pipeline. The sample table lists 150,000 to 200,000 distinct CDR3 sequences, roughly 48% of them with a count of one. Over 25% of the sample rests with the top ten.

This record belongs to a study of CD8+CD57+ T cells in acquired aplastic anemia (dated by TCRdb to 2017 to 2018). Study-level background: On average, sorted CD4+ and CD8+ cells yielded 3.2 ug of extracted DNA, with a range of 0.2 to 27.4 ug. CD8+CD57+ expansion was defined as frequency above the mean frequency observed in healthy subjects. Study-wide findings and limitations: Twenty-nine CD8+ CDR3 sequences were found in both patients and controls but appeared to be highly expressed in patients and within the immunodominant clones of the patients. CD8+ Simpson's diversity did not differ significantly between patients and healthy controls (P=0.060).

Material: sorted CD4+, CD8+, or CD8+CD57+ T cells (not recorded which) from PBMCs. This sequence uses TRBV2 and TRBJ2-7, and 7 bases in between align with TRBD1. This clonotype was obtained from a human donor with aplastic anemia. The CDR3 protein sequence reads: CASSPRDSTYEQYF. The nucleotide sequence is TGTGCCAGCAGTCCCAGGGACAGTACCTACGAGCAGTACTTC.